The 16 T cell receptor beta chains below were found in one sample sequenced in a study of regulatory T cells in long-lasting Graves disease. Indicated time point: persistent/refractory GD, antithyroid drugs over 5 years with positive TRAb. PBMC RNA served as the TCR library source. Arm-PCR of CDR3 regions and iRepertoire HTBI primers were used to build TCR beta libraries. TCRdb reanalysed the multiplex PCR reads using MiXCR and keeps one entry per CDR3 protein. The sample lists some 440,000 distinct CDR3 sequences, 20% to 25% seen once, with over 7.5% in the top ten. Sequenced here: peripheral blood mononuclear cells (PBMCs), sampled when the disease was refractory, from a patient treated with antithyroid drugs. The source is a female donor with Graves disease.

The CDR3 DNA reads TGCAGTGCTAGAGAGATCGGAAGAAGGGGATATGGCTACACCTTC. Translation gives CSAREIGRRGYGYTF. The genes are TRBV20-1 and TRBJ1-2, with D tentatively TRBD1 (5 bases). Germline loops: CDR1 DFQATT, CDR2 SNEGSKA (reference sequence). V dropped 0 bases and J dropped 5 bases, with 16 bases sitting between them. The CDR3 is 15 residues long.

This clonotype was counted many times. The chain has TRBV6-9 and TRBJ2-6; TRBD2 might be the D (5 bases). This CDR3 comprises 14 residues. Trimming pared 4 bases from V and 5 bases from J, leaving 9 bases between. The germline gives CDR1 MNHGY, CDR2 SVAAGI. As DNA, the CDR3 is TGTGCCAGCAGTTCTAGCAGGCGGGCCAACGTCCTGACTTTC. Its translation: CASSSSRRANVLTF.

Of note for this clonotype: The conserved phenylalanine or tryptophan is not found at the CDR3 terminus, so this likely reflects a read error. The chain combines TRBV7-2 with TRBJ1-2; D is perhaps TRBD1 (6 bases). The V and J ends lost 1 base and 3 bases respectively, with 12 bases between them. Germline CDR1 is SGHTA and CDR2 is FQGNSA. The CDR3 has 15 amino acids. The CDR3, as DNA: TGTGCCAGCAGCTTAGTGGGGGGCGAACACTATGGCTACACCATC. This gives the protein CASSLVGGEHYGYTI.

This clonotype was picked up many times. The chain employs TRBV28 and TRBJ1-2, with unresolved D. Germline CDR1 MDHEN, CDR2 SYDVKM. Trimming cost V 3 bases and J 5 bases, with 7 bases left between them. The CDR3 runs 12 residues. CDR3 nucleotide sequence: TGTGCCAGCAGTTTTAGGGTTTATGGCTACACCTTC. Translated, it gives CASSFRVYGYTF.

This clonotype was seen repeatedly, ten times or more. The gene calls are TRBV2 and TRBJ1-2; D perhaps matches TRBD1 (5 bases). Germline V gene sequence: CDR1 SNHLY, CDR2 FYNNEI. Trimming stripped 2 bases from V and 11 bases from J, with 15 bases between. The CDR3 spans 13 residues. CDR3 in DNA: TGTGCCAGCAGTGAAAATGGGGCAGGCTTGTACACCTTC. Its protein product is CASSENGAGLYTF.

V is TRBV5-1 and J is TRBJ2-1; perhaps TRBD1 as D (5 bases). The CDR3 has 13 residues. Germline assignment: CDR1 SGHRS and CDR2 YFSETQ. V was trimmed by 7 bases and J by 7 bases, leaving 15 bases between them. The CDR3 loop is CASLEPTGNEQFF. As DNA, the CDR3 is TGCGCCAGCCTAGAACCAACAGGAAATGAGCAGTTCTTC.

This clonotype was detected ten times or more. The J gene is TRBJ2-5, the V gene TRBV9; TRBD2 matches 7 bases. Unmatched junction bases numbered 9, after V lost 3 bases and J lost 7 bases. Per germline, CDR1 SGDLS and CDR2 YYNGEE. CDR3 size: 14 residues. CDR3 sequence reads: CASSEAGLGRTQYF. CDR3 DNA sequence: TGTGCCAGCAGCGAAGCGGGACTCGGTAGGACCCAGTACTTC.

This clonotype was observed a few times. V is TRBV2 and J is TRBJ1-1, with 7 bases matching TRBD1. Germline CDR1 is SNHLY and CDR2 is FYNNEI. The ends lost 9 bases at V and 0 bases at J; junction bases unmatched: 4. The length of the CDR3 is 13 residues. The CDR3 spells CARRDSMNTEAFF. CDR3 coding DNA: TGTGCCAGGAGGGACAGCATGAACACTGAAGCTTTCTTT.

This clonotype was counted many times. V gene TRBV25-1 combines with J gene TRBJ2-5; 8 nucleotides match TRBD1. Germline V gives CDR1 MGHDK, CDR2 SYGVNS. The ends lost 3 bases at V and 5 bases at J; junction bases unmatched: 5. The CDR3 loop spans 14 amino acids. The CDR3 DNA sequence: TGTGCCAGCAGTGACGTGACAGGGGTGGAGACCCAGTACTTC. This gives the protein CASSDVTGVETQYF.

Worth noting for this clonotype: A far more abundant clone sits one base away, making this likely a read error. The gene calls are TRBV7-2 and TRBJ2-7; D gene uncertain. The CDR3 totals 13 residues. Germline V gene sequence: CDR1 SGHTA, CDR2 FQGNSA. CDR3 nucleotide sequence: TGTGCCAGCAGCTTAGTTGGGTCCTACGAGCAGTGCTTC. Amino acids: CASSLVGSYEQCF. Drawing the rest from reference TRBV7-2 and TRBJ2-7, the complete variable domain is GAGVSQSPSNKVTEKGKDVELRCDPISGHTALYWYRQSLGQGLEFLIYFQGNSAPDKSGLPSDRFSAERTGGSVSTLTIQRTQQEDSAVYLCASSLVGSYEQCFGPGTRLTVT.

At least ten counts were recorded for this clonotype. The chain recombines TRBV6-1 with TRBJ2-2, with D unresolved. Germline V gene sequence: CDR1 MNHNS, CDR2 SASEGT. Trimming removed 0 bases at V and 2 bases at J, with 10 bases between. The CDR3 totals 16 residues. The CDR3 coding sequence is TGTGCCAGCAGTGAAGCAGGCCTTATTAACACCGGGGAGCTGTTTTTT. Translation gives CASSEAGLINTGELFF.

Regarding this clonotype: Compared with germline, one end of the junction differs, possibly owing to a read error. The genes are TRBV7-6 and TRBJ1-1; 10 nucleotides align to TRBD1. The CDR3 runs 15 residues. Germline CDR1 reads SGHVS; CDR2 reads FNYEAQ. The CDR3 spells CASSAPGQGNTEALF. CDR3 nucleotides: TGTGCCAGCAGCGCACCGGGACAGGGGAACACTGAAGCTCTCTTT.

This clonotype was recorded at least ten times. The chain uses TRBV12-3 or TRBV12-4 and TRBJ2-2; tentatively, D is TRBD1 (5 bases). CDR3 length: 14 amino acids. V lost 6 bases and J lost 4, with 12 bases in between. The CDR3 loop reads CASSLLGLTGELFF. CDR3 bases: TGTGCCAGCAGCCTCTTGGGGCTCACCGGGGAGCTGTTTTTT.

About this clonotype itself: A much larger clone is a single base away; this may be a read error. The CDR3: CATSDTRHSPPYDQYF. The CDR3 nucleotides read TGTGCCACCAGTGACACGAGGCACTCCCCCCCCTACGACCAGTACTTC. V usage is TRBV24-1 and J usage is TRBJ2-7; D unresolved. The CDR3 has 16 amino acids. Germline V lookup: CDR1 KGHDR, CDR2 SFDVKD.

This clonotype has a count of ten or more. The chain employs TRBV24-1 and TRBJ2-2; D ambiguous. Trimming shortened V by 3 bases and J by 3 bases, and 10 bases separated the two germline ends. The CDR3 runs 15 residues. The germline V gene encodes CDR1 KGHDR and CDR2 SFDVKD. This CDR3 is CATSDKKRDTGELFF. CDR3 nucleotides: TGTGCCACCAGTGATAAGAAACGCGACACCGGGGAGCTGTTTTTT.

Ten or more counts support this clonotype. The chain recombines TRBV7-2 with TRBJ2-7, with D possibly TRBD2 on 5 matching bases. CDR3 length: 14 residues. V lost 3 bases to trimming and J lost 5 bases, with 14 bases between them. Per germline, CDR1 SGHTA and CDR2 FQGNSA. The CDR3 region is CASSFTGTPHEQYF. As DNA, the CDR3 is TGTGCCAGCAGCTTCACGGGAACCCCCCACGAGCAGTACTTC. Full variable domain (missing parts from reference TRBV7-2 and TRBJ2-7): GAGVSQSPSNKVTEKGKDVELRCDPISGHTALYWYRQSLGQGLEFLIYFQGNSAPDKSGLPSDRFSAERTGGSVSTLTIQRTQQEDSAVYLCASSFTGTPHEQYFGPGTRLTVT.